These 3 T cell receptor beta chains originate from one sample sequenced in a study of CD8 T cells in ankylosing spondylitis. MiXCR was run by TCRdb on the 5' RACE reads, yielding one entry per CDR3 protein. The data show some 130,000 distinct CDR3 sequences, with 11% seen just once and 4.1% held by the top ten. The sequencing input was blood, either unsorted or a sorted T cell fraction (not recorded which). Receptors originate from a female donor with ankylosing spondylitis or in good health (not recorded which).

CDR3 sequence (DNA): TGCAGCGTTGAACATATAGGGGGACGGAACACCGGGGAGCTGTTTTTT. As protein: CSVEHIGGRNTGELFF. J is TRBJ2-2 and V is TRBV29-1, with TRBD1 as a possible D gene (6 bases). The CDR3 is 16 amino acids. Germline-derived CDR1 and CDR2 are SQVTM and ANQGSEA. V was clipped by 2 bases and J by 1 base, with 14 bases between them.

This clonotype was found many times. The rearrangement links TRBV7-6 to TRBJ1-1; D is unclear. Germline CDR1 is SGHVS and CDR2 is FNYEAQ. The CDR3 contains 14 residues. Trimming removed 0 bases from V and 2 bases from J, with 7 bases in between. CDR3 loop: CASSLAGRNTEAFF. The CDR3 DNA follows: TGTGCCAGCAGCTTAGCGGGCAGAAACACTGAAGCTTTCTTT.

This clonotype was observed many times. The gene calls are TRBV3-1 and TRBJ2-7; maybe TRBD1 (5 bases). In germline, CDR1 is LGHDT, CDR2 YNNKEL (reference sequence). V lost 1 base and J 6 bases, leaving 16 bases between the germline ends. The CDR3 has 15 residues. In DNA, the CDR3 is TGTGCCAGCAGCCAAGCTGGGGCATCCCTAGGCGAGCAGTACTTC. Translated, it gives CASSQAGASLGEQYF.